The TCR beta chain under discussion was sequenced for a study of blood T cells in healthy people across ages. A second roughly 6 to 11 cycle PCR used barcoded and J-beta primers. TCRdb reprocessed the 5' RACE reads with MiXCR, giving one entry per CDR3 protein. The sample yields just under 550,000 distinct CDR3 sequences, more than 20% seen once. CDR3 length: 16 residues. Trimming at V came to 3 bases and at J to 3 bases, leaving 6 bases not matched to a gene. Germline V gene data show CDR1 as DFQATT and CDR2 as SNEGSKA (reference sequence). In addition, the sample was reused for a study of T cells of mothers and their children.

The sequenced sample consisted of blood. This clonotype was sampled from a boy younger than 18 in good health. The J gene is TRBJ2-1, the V gene TRBV20-1, with TRBD2 matching over 12 bases. CDR3 sequence: CSASLGLAGSYNEQFF. CDR3 in DNA: TGCAGTGCTAGTTTAGGACTAGCGGGGAGCTACAATGAGCAGTTCTTC.